Reported below is one T cell receptor (beta chain). Its antigen is as yet unknown. Samples were assayed with immunoSEQ v3.0 at survey level. Repertoires were generated with immunoSEQ multiplex PCR, while TCRdb's copy carries only in-frame clones and drops some. The sample lists fewer than 20,000 clones, approximately 78% occurring once. CDR1 and CDR2 from the germline V gene are SGHTS and YDEGEE. V dropped 4 bases and J dropped 6 bases, with 17 bases sitting between them. The CDR3 runs 15 residues. The data belong to a study of long-term antiretroviral therapy in people with HIV. Study-level results: Regardless of time point, clones expanded before ART dominated the repertoire.

This clonotype was sampled from a woman aged 40 to 55 with HIV. J is TRBJ2-1 and V is TRBV5-8; no clear D gene. This specimen was unsorted PBMCs, taken at the start of antiretroviral therapy, before treatment. The CDR3 nucleotides are TGTGCCAGCAGCATCGAAGCCCCCTACCGCAATGAGCAGTTCTTC. This translates into CASSIEAPYRNEQFF.